This TCR beta chain was sequenced during a study of shared clonotypes between healthy human individuals. Study-wide context: Three plates were used per donor for CD4 naive, three for CD4 memory, two for CD8 naive and one for CD8 memory.

The assay ran at deep level. Clones were read by immunoSEQ multiplex PCR, and TCRdb kept only the in-frame ones, dropping some. Here the sample spans hundreds of thousands of clones, roughly 98% being singletons. In regard to this clone: The antigen remains undetermined.

Overall study results and limits: Naive CD4 clonotypes were shared across a few donors at about 5.3%.

CDR3 length: 12 residues. Germline V gives CDR1 SGHAT, CDR2 FQNNGV. V was cut by 5 bases and J by 5 bases, with 9 bases left in between. Naive CD8 cells, CD45RO-negative and positively selected for CCR7, excluded terminally differentiated effector memory CD45RA+ cells. The sequence derives from a man aged 25-45 years in good health. J is TRBJ2-5 and V is TRBV11-2; D assignment may be TRBD1 or TRBD2 (5 bases each). The sample taken for sequencing was naive CD8+ T cells sorted from blood. CDR3 in DNA: TGTGCCAGCAGCCCCGAGGGGGAGACCCAGTACTTC. This translates into CASSPEGETQYF.